These 10 T cell receptor beta chains were all obtained from the same sample, sequenced in a study of monozygotic twins with inflammatory bowel disease. TCRdb derives one entry per CDR3 protein from the 5' RACE reads, leaving out DNA. The specimen's table records a few hundred thousand distinct CDR3 sequences. Sample: blood. These receptors all come from a human donor with ulcerative colitis or Crohn's disease, or a healthy co-twin of an affected twin (not recorded which).

This chain connects TRBV20-1 to TRBJ2-4. Germline V lookup: CDR1 DFQATT, CDR2 SNEGSKA (reference sequence). The CDR3 has 13 amino acids. CDR3 protein: CSEYSLAKNIQYF.

The gene calls are TRBV5-1 and TRBJ1-4. Germline V gene data show CDR1 as SGHRS and CDR2 as YFSETQ. This CDR3 has 15 amino acids. CDR3 sequence reads: CASSLRLSTNEKLFF. Looking up the rest from reference TRBV5-1 and TRBJ1-4 gives the full variable domain: KAGVTQTPRYLIKTRGQQVTLSCSPISGHRSVSWYQQTPGQGLQFLFEYFSETQRNKGNFPGRFSGRQFSNSRSEMNVSTLELGDSALYLCASSLRLSTNEKLFFGSGTQLSVL.

CDR3 in amino acids: CSAREPGLINQPQHF. J is TRBJ1-5 and V is TRBV20-1. The CDR3 consists of 15 residues. CDR1 and CDR2 (germline): DFQATT, SNEGSKA (reference sequence).

J is TRBJ2-2 and V is TRBV6-5; without DNA, the TCRdb call of TRBD1 cannot be checked. The CDR3 is made up of 15 amino acids. Germline V lookup: CDR1 MNHEY, CDR2 SVGAGI. CDR3 amino acids: CASRYTGANTGELFF.

The CDR3 is CASSLPRQGGRSGYTF. The chain is built from TRBV4-1 and TRBJ1-2; the TCRdb D gene call, TRBD1, has no DNA to confirm it. The length of the CDR3 is 16 residues. Germline V gene sequence: CDR1 MGHRA, CDR2 YSYEKL.

The rearrangement joins TRBV10-3 to TRBJ2-1; without DNA, the TCRdb call of TRBD1 cannot be checked. The germline V gene has CDR1 ENHRY and CDR2 SYGVKD. The CDR3 extends over 15 amino acids. This CDR3 reads CAINPGQGGINEQFF.

The CDR3 spells CASSYSPPARGTEAFF. J is TRBJ1-1 and V is TRBV6-5. The CDR3 covers 16 residues. Germline CDR1 reads MNHEY; CDR2 reads SVGAGI.

The V gene is TRBV2, the J gene TRBJ2-6. Germline V CDR1 and CDR2: SNHLY, FYNNEI. The CDR3 sequence is 14 residues long. The CDR3 is CASSGSTGANVLTF.

The chain joins TRBV9 to TRBJ1-4; TCRdb proposes TRBD1, but this gene call is untestable without DNA. This CDR3 region has 17 residues. The germline V gene encodes CDR1 SGDLS and CDR2 YYNGEE. CDR3 sequence reads: CASSSAPPGFGNEKLFF.

The rearrangement joins TRBV4-3 to TRBJ2-7; TCRdb proposes TRBD2, but this gene call is untestable without DNA. CDR1 and CDR2 (germline): LGHNA, YSLEER. This CDR3 is 18 amino acids long. The CDR3 loop reads CASSQDTRLAGESYEQYF.